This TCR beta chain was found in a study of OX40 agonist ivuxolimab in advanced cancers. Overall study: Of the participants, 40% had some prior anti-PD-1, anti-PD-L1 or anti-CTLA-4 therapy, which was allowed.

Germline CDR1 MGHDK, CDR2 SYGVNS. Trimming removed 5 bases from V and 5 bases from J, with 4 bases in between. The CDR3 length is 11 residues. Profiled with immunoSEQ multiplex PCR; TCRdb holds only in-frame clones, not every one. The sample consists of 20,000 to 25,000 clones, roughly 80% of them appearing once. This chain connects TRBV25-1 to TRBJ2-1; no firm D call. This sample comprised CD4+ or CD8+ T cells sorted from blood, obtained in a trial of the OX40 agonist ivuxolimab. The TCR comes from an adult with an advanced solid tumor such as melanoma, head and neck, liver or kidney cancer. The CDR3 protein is CASSPNNEQFF. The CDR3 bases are TGTGCCAGCAGTCCAAACAATGAGCAGTTCTTC.